The 19 T cell receptor beta chains reported below all come from one sample, sequenced in a study of CD8 T cells in ankylosing spondylitis. TCRdb recomputed calls from the 5' RACE reads with MiXCR, one row per CDR3 protein. The table includes a few hundred thousand distinct CDR3 sequences, 15% to 20% detected once. The material sequenced was blood, either unsorted or a sorted T cell fraction (not recorded which). All receptors derive from a male donor with ankylosing spondylitis or in good health (not recorded which).

The V gene is TRBV15, the J gene TRBJ2-1; D might be TRBD2 (6 bases). The CDR3 is made up of 13 amino acids. The germline V gene has CDR1 LNHNV and CDR2 YYDKDF (reference sequence). The ends were cut back, 4 bases at V and 5 bases at J, with 9 bases in the middle. Here the CDR3 DNA reads TGTGCCACCAGCACGGGAGAGAACAATGAGCAGTTCTTC. It translates to CATSTGENNEQFF. The entire variable domain, with the rest obtained from reference TRBV15 and TRBJ2-1, is as follows: DAMVIQNPRYQVTQFGKPVTLSCSQTLNHNVMYWYQQKSSQAPKLLFHYYDKDFNNEADTPDNFQSRRPNTSFCFLDIRSPGLGDTAMYLCATSTGENNEQFFGPGTRLTVL.

This clonotype was counted a few times. This rearrangement joins TRBV27 to TRBJ2-3, with D unclear. Germline loops: CDR1 MNHEY, CDR2 SMNVEV (reference sequence). The CDR3 loop spans 12 amino acids. V was clipped by 7 bases and J by 2 bases, with 7 bases between them. CDR3 in DNA: TGTGCCAGCATGTCCAACACAGATACGCAGTATTTT. Amino acid sequence: CASMSNTDTQYF.

This clonotype was recorded a few times. The V gene is TRBV7-2, the J gene TRBJ2-5; 12 bases align to TRBD2. Losses at the gene ends were 4 bases for V and 7 bases for J; bases not matched to a gene: 7. There are 15 residues in the CDR3. CDR1 and CDR2 from the germline V gene are SGHTA and FQGNSA. The CDR3 region has the DNA TGTGCCAGCAGCTCCGGACTAGCGGGATTTGGGACCCAGTACTTC. Amino acids: CASSSGLAGFGTQYF.

This clonotype was observed a handful of times. The J gene is TRBJ2-7, the V gene TRBV4-3; perhaps TRBD1 as D (6 bases). V lost 4 bases and J 5 bases, leaving 21 bases between the germline ends. This CDR3 region has 16 residues. Germline lookup yields CDR1 LGHNA and CDR2 YSLEER. CDR3 in amino acids: CASSPGFSGTYNEQYF. The CDR3 DNA sequence: TGCGCCAGCAGCCCAGGTTTTTCCGGGACATATAACGAGCAGTACTTC.

This clonotype has only a few counts. The rearrangement links TRBV27 to TRBJ2-5; the D gene could be TRBD1 or TRBD2 (6 bases each). V shed 2 bases and J shed 5 bases, with 12 bases lying between them. CDR1 is MNHEY, CDR2 SMNVEV, per germline (reference sequence). The CDR3 is 14 residues long. The CDR3 loop is CASSLTGGSETQYF. CDR3 nucleotides: TGTGCCAGCAGTTTAACCGGGGGCAGTGAGACCCAGTACTTC.

V usage is TRBV27 and J usage is TRBJ2-2; D might be TRBD1 or TRBD2, each matching 5 bases. The CDR3 spans 15 residues. The germline V gene has CDR1 MNHEY and CDR2 SMNVEV (reference sequence). Trimming shortened V by 5 bases and J by 2 bases, and 12 bases separated the two germline ends. CDR3: CASSPGRENTGELFF. As DNA, the CDR3 is TGTGCCAGCAGTCCGGGACGGGAAAACACCGGGGAGCTGTTTTTT.

This clonotype was seen a few times. CDR3 sequence: CASSLLAQGGYNEQFF. The CDR3 coding sequence is TGTGCCAGCAGTTTATTAGCACAGGGGGGGTACAATGAGCAGTTCTTC. The chain uses TRBV12-3 or TRBV12-4 and TRBJ2-1; weak D call: TRBD1 (8 bases). The V gene lost 2 bases and the J gene lost 4 bases, with 15 bases spanning the gap. The CDR3 loop spans 16 amino acids.

The V call is TRBV4-1, the J call TRBJ2-3; D remains unclear. Trimming removed 4 bases at V and 6 bases at J, with 11 bases between. Germline values: CDR1 MGHRA, CDR2 YSYEKL. The CDR3 sequence is 13 residues long. CDR3 region: CASSPWDGDTQYF. CDR3 sequence (DNA): TGCGCCAGCAGCCCCTGGGATGGGGATACGCAGTATTTT.

The chain employs TRBV29-1 and TRBJ2-2; 7 nucleotides line up with TRBD1. Germline V CDR1 and CDR2: SQVTM, ANQGSEA. V was pared by 3 bases and J by 0 bases, with 4 bases of the junction left unmatched. The CDR3 extends over 15 amino acids. The CDR3 DNA is TGCAGCGTTGATTGGACAGGCGCGAACACCGGGGAGCTGTTTTTT. Translated: CSVDWTGANTGELFF.

The chain employs TRBV12-3 or TRBV12-4 and TRBJ2-7; 8 nucleotides match TRBD1. After removal of 6 bases from V and 0 bases from J, the junction contained 10 bases not matched to a gene. The CDR3 extends over 16 amino acids. The CDR3 DNA is TGTGCCAGCAGCCCAGCTCCCGGGACAGGCTCCTACGAGCAGTACTTC. It is translated as CASSPAPGTGSYEQYF.

This clonotype was counted only a few times. V usage is TRBV5-1 and J usage is TRBJ2-2; the D call may be TRBD1 or TRBD2 (5 bases each). Trimming removed 4 bases at V and 4 bases at J, with 14 bases between. The germline CDR1 and CDR2 sequences are SGHRS and YFSETQ. The CDR3 runs 15 residues. CDR3 nucleotide sequence: TGCGCCAGCAGCCTCCTGTGGGACGGCACCGGGGAGCTGTTTTTT. It codes for CASSLLWDGTGELFF.

This clonotype was detected many times. This rearrangement joins TRBV7-8 to TRBJ1-4; D gene unclear. This CDR3 has 13 amino acids. Trimming took 4 bases from V and 7 from J, leaving 10 bases between them. The germline V gene encodes CDR1 SGHVS and CDR2 FQNEAQ. The CDR3 spells CASSSRGVEKLFF. In DNA, the CDR3 is TGTGCCAGCAGCTCGCGGGGAGTTGAAAAACTGTTTTTT.

This clonotype was seen a handful of times. The chain is built from TRBV4-3 and TRBJ2-5, with D possibly being TRBD1 (5 bases). The germline V gene encodes CDR1 LGHNA and CDR2 YSLEER. The CDR3 sequence is 15 residues long. V shed 0 bases and J shed 6 bases, with 14 bases lying between them. CDR3 sequence (DNA): TGCGCCAGCAGCCAAGATAGAAGGGGATGGAAGACCCAGTACTTC. Protein: CASSQDRRGWKTQYF.

The chain carries TRBV29-1 and TRBJ2-5; TRBD2 agrees at 11 bases. Germline CDR1 and CDR2: SQVTM and ANQGSEA. Trimming took 6 bases from V and 4 from J; bases not matched to a gene: 7. This CDR3 has 14 residues. CDR3 loop: CSVKLAGVGETQYF. The CDR3 nucleotides read TGCAGCGTCAAACTAGCGGGAGTAGGAGAGACCCAGTACTTC.

This clonotype was seen more than once but under ten times. The chain joins TRBV7-2 to TRBJ1-4; D call uncertain. The CDR3 length is 14 residues. CDR1 and CDR2 (germline): SGHTA, FQGNSA. The germline V and J ends were trimmed by 1 base and 4 bases, with 7 bases remaining between them. In DNA, the CDR3 is TGTGCCAGCAGCTTAGTGTGGGGTAATGAAAAACTGTTTTTT. It codes for CASSLVWGNEKLFF.

The chain is built from TRBV4-3 and TRBJ1-3; the D is unclear. Germline V gene sequence: CDR1 LGHNA, CDR2 YSLEER. The CDR3 spans 17 residues. Trimming removed 0 bases from V and 0 bases from J, with 12 bases in between. CDR3 bases: TGCGCCAGCAGCCAAGAATTCTTCTGGAGCTCTGGAAACACCATATATTTT. Amino acids: CASSQEFFWSSGNTIYF.

V is TRBV6-5 and J is TRBJ2-2, with 7 positions matching TRBD1. Trimming took 2 bases from V and 6 from J; bases not matched to a gene: 6. The CDR3 covers 15 residues. Germline CDR1 MNHEY, CDR2 SVGAGI. The CDR3 here is CASSYVQGSAGELFF. The CDR3 nucleotides are TGTGCCAGCAGTTACGTACAGGGGAGCGCCGGGGAGCTGTTTTTT.

In its sample, this clonotype was seen a few times. V gene TRBV11-2 combines with J gene TRBJ2-2, with D maybe TRBD2 (6 bases). V lost 10 bases to trimming and J lost 5 bases, with 14 bases between them. The CDR3 sequence is 13 residues long. Germline V CDR1 and CDR2: SGHAT, FQNNGV. The CDR3 nucleotides read TGTGCCAACAAGGGGAGGAATACCGGGGAGCTGTTTTTT. Its translation: CANKGRNTGELFF. Supplemented by reference TRBV11-2 and TRBJ2-2, the full variable domain reads EAGVAQSPRYKIIEKRQSVAFWCNPISGHATLYWYQQILGQGPKLLIQFQNNGVVDDSQLPKDRFSAERLKGVDSTLKIQPAKLEDSAVYLCANKGRNTGELFFGEGSRLTVL.

The chain is built from TRBV6-1 and TRBJ2-3, with 16 bases identical to TRBD2. Germline CDR1 MNHNS, CDR2 SASEGT. The CDR3 loop spans 16 amino acids. After removal of 5 bases from V and 11 bases from J, the junction contained 10 bases not matched to a gene. In DNA, the CDR3 is TGTGCCAGCAGTCAGGGACTAGCGGGAGGGGGAGGGGAGCAGTATTTT. Residues: CASSQGLAGGGGEQYF.